The clone carrying this T cell receptor beta chain was counted many times. Its antigen is not identified. The entry originates in a study of T-cell memory formation after mild COVID-19. Overall study context: The two donors had largely donor-specific TCR clusters. Study results and limitations: Clones contracting day 15 to 85 were balanced CD4/CD8; later expanders leaned CD4+.

The germline V gene has CDR1 SEHNR and CDR2 FQNEAQ (reference sequence). Trimming removed 5 bases from V and 2 bases from J, with 8 bases in between. The CDR3 totals 13 residues. After 5'RACE with constant-segment primers, TCR alpha and TCR beta cDNA libraries carrying sample barcodes and UMIs were obtained. A single record per CDR3 protein comes from TCRdb applying MiXCR to the 5' RACE reads. The sample has 470,000 or so distinct CDR3 sequences; 18% are singletons. The material sequenced was PBMCs or a T cell subset sorted from them (not recorded which). This TCR derives from a man between 18 and 29 years old who had mild COVID-19 (a few samples of this study predate the infection). Cell type and time point are not known. This chain joins TRBV7-9 and TRBJ2-3, with D possibly called TRBD1 or TRBD2 (6 bases each). CDR3 DNA: TGTGCCAGCAGCGGGGGGCCCACAGATACGCAGTATTTT. As protein: CASSGGPTDTQYF.